This T cell receptor (beta chain) was found in a study of post-analysis software for immune sequencing data. Points from the study as a whole: A handful of TRBV segments occurring more often in patients than controls included TRBV5-6, TRBV5-1 and TRBV20-1. Normalized Chao1 diversity in multiple sclerosis patients fell significantly below that of controls.

TCR beta cDNA libraries included unique molecular identifiers. Researchers reported some 500,000 cDNA molecules coming from roughly 0.93 to 9.6 million T cells. TCRdb re-analysed the PCR reads in MiXCR, keeping a single row per CDR3 protein. The data contain approximately 400,000 distinct CDR3 sequences, less than 35% of them singletons. Germline V gives CDR1 ENHRY, CDR2 SYGVKD. The CDR3 has 13 residues. V lost 6 bases and J lost 11, with 19 bases in between. This clonotype has just a few counts. No antigen is known for it. The chain recombines TRBV10-3 with TRBJ2-5, with D unclear. The clonotype comes from a girl aged 5-17 years with multiple sclerosis. Sequenced: blood. The CDR3 DNA reads as TGTGCCATCAGCGTGGGATTAGACAATGAGCAGTACTTC. This translates into CAISVGLDNEQYF.